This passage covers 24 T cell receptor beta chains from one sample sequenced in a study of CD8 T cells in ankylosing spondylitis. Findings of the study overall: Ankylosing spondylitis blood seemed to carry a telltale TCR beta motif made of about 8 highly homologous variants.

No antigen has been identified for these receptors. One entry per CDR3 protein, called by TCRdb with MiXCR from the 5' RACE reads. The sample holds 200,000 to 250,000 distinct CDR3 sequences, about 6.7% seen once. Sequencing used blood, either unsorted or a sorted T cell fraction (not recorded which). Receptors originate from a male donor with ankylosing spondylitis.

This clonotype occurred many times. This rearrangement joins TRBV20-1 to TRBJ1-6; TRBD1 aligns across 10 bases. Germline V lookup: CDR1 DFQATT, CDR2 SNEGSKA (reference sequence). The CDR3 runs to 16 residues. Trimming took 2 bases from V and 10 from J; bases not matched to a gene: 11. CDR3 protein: CSARPRDRGPESPLHF. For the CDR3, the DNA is TGCAGTGCTAGACCCCGGGACAGGGGACCGGAATCACCCCTCCACTTT.

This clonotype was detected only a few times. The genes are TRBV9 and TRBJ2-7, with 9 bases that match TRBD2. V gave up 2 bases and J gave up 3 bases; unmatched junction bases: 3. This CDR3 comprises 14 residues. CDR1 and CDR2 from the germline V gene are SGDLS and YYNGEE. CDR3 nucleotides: TGTGCCAGCAGCGTTAGCGGGGGTGGCTACGAGCAGTACTTC. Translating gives CASSVSGGGYEQYF.

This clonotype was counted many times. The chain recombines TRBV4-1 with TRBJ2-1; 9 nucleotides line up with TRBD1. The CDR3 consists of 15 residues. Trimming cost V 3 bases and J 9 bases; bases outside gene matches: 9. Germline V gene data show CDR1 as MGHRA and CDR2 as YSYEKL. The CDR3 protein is CASSHNRDRVGEQFF. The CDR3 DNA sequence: TGCGCCAGCAGCCACAACCGGGACAGGGTTGGTGAGCAGTTCTTC.

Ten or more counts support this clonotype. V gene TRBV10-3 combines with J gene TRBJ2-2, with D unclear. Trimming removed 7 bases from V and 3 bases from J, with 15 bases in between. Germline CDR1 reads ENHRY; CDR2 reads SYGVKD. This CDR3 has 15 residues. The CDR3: CAITRDKFDTGELFF. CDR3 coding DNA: TGTGCCATCACCCGAGATAAGTTCGACACCGGGGAGCTGTTTTTT.

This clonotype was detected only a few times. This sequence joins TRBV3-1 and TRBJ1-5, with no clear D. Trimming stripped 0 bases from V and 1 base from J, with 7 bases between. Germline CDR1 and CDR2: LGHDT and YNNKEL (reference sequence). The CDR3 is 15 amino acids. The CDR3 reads CASSQDSGSNQPQHF. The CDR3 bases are TGTGCCAGCAGCCAAGACAGTGGGAGCAATCAGCCCCAGCATTTT.

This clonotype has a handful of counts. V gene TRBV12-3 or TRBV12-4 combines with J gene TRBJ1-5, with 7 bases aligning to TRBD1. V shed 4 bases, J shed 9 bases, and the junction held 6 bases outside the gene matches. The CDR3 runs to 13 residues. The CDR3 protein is CASSWGRGGPQHF. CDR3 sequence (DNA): TGTGCCAGCAGTTGGGGCAGGGGGGGGCCCCAGCATTTT.

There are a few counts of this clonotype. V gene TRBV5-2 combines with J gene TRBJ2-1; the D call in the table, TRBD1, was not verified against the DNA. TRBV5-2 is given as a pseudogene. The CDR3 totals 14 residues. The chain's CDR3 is CASGPGGSHNEQFF. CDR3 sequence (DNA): TGTGCCAGCGGCCCCGGGGGGTCCCACAATGAGCAGTTCTTC.

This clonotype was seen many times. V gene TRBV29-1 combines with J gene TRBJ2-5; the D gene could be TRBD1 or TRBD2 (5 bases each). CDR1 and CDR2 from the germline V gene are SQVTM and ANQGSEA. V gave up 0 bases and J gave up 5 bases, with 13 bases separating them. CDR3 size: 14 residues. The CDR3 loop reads CSVEDGAREETQYF. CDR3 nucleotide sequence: TGCAGCGTTGAAGACGGGGCCAGGGAGGAGACCCAGTACTTC.

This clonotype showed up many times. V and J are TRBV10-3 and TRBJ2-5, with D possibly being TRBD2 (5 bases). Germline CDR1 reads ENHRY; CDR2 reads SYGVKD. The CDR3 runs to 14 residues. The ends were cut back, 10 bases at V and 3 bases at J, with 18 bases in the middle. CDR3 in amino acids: CATGIRVLKETQYF. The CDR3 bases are TGTGCCACCGGGATAAGGGTGTTGAAAGAGACCCAGTACTTC.

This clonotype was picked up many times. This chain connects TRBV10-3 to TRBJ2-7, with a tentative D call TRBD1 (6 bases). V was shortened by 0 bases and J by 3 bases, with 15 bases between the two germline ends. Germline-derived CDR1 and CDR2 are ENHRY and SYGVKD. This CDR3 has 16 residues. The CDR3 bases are TGTGCCATCAGTGAGTCACAAGCTGGGGGCGGCTACGAGCAGTACTTC. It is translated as CAISESQAGGGYEQYF.

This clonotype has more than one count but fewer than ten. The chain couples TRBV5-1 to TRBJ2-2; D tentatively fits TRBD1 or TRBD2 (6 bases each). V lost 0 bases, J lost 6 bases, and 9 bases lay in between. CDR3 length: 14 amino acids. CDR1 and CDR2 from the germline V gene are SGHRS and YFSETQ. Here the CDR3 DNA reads TGCGCCAGCAGCTTGGAGGGGGGAGCCGGGGAGCTGTTTTTT. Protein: CASSLEGGAGELFF.

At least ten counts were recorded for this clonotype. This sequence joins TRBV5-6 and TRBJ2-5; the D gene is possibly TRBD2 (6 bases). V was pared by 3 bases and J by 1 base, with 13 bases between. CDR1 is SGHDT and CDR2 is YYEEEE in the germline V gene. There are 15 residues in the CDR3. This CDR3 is CASSSLLGGQETQYF. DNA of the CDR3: TGTGCCAGCAGCTCACTCTTGGGGGGCCAAGAGACCCAGTACTTC.

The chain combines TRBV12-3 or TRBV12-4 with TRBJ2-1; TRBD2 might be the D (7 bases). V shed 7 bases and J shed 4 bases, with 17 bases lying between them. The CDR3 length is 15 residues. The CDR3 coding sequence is TGTGCCAGCACCCGGGGAGGGGGGCTGTACAATGAGCAGTTCTTC. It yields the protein CASTRGGGLYNEQFF.

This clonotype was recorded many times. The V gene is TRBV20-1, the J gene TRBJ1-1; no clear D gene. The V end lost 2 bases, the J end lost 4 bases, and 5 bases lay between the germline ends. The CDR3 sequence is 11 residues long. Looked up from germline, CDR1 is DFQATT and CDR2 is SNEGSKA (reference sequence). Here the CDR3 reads CSARWGTEAFF. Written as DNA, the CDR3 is TGCAGTGCTAGATGGGGCACTGAAGCTTTCTTT.

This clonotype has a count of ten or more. The CDR3 spells CASSSSGPGELFF. DNA of the CDR3: TGCGCCAGCAGTTCTTCCGGTCCCGGGGAGCTGTTTTTT. The gene calls are TRBV5-1 and TRBJ2-2; no clear D. CDR3 size: 13 residues. Germline values: CDR1 SGHRS, CDR2 YFSETQ. Trimming cost V 5 bases and J 6 bases, with 11 bases left between them.

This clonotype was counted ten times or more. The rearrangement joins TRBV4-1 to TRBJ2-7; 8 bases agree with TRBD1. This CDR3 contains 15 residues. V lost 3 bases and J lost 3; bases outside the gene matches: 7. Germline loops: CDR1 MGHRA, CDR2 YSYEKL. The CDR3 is CASSQPRDRYYEQYF. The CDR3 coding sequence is TGCGCCAGCAGCCAGCCCCGGGACAGGTACTACGAGCAGTACTTC.

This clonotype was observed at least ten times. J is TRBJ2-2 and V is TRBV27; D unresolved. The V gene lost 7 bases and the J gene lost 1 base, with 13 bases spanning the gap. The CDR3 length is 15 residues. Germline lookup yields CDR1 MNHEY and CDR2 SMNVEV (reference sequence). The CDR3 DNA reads TGTGCCAGCACCCGCTCGATCAGGAACACCGGGGAGCTGTTTTTT. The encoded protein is CASTRSIRNTGELFF.

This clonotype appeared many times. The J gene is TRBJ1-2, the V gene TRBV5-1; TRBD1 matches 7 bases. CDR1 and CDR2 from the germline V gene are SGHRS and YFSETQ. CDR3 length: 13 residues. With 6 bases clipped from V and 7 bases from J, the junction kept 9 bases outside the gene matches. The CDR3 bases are TGCGCCAGCACCCCCTCAGGGGGTGTTGGCTACACCTTC. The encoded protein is CASTPSGGVGYTF.

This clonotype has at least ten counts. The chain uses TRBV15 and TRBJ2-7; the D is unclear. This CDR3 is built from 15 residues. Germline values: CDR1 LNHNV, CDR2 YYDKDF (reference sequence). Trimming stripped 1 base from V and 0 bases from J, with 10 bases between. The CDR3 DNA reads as TGTGCCACCAGCAGAGTGCCAGGCCTCTCCTACGAGCAGTACTTC. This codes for CATSRVPGLSYEQYF.

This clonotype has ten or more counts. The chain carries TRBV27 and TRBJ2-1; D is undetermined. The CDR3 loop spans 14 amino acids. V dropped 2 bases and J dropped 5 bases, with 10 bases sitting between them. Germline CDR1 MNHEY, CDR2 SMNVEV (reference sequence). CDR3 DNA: TGTGCCAGCAGTTTAGGTCTCGGCGACAATGAGCAGTTCTTC. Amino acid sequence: CASSLGLGDNEQFF.

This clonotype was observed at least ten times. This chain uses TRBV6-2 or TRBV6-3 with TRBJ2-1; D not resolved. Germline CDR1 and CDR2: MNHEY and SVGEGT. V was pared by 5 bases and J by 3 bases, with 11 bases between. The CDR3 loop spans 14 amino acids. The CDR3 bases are TGTGCCAGCAGTCCCAGCGCGATCTACAATGAGCAGTTCTTC. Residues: CASSPSAIYNEQFF.

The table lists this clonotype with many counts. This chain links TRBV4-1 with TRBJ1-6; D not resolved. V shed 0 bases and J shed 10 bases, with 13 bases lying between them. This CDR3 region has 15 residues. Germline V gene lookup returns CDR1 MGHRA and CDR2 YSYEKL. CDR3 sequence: CASSQDKRGGSPLHF. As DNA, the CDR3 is TGCGCCAGCAGCCAAGATAAACGGGGTGGATCACCCCTCCACTTT.

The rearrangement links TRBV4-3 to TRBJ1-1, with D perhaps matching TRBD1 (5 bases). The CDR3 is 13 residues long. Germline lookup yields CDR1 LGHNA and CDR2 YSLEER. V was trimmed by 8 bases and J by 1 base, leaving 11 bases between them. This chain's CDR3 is CASAPGWNTEAFF. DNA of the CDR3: TGCGCCAGCGCACCAGGGTGGAACACTGAAGCTTTCTTT.

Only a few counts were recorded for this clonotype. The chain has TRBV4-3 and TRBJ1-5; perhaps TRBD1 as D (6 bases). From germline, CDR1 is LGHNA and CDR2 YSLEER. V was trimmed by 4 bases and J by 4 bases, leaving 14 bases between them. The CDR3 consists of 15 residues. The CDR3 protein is CASSLTLTGNQPQHF. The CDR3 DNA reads TGCGCCAGCAGCCTAACCCTTACAGGGAATCAGCCCCAGCATTTT.